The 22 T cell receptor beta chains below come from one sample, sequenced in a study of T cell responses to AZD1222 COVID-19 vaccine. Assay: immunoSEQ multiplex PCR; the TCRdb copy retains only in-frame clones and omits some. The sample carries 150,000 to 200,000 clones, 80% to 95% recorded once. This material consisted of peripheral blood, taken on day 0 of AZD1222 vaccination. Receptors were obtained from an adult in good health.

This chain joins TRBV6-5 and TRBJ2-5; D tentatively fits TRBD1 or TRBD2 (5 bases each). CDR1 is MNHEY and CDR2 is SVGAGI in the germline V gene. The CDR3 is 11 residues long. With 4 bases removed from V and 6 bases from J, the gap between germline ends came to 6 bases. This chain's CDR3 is CASSSGQTQYF. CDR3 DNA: TGTGCCAGCAGTTCGGGACAGACCCAGTACTTC.

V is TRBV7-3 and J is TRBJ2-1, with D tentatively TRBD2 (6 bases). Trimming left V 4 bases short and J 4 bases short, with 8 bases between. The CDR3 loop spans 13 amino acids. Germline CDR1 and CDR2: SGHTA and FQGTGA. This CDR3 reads CASSSGRYNEQFF. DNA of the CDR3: TGTGCCAGCAGCTCTGGGAGGTACAATGAGCAGTTCTTC.

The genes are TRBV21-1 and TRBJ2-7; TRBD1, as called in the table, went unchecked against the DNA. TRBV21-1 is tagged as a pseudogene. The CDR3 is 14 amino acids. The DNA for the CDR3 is TGTGCCAGCAAACCGGGACATAGACCCTACGAGCAGTACTTC. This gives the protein CASKPGHRPYEQYF.

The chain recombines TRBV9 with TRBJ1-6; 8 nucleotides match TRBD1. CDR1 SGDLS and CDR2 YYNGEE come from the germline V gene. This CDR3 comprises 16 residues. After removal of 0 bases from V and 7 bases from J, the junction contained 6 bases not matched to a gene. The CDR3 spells CASSVGTGPTNSPLHF. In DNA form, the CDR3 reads TGTGCCAGCAGCGTAGGGACAGGGCCTACGAATTCACCCCTCCACTTT.

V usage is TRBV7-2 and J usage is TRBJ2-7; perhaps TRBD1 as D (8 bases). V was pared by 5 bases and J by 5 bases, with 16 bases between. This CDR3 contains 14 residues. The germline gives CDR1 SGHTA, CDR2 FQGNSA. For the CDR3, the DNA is TGTGCCAGCAGCGTACAGGGGGGGAGGGACGAGCAGTACTTC. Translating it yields CASSVQGGRDEQYF.

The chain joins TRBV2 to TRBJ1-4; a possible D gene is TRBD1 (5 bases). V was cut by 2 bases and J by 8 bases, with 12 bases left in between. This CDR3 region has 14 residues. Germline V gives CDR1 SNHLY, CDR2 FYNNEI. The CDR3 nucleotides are TGTGCCAGCAGTGAAACTCATGGGGGGGAAAAACTGTTTTTT. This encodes CASSETHGGEKLFF. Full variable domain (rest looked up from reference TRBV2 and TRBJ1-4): EPEVTQTPSHQVTQMGQEVILRCVPISNHLYFYWYRQILGQKVEFLVSFYNNEISEKSEIFDDQFSVERPDGSNFTLKIRSTKLEDSAMYFCASSETHGGEKLFFGSGTQLSVL.

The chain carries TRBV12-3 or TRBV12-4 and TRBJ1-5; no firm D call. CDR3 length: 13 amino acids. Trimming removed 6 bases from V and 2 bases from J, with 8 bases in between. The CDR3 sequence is CASSSDGNQPQHF. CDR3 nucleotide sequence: TGTGCCAGCAGCTCGGACGGCAATCAGCCCCAGCATTTT.

The CDR3 sequence: CSAQGAGEQFF. The CDR3, as DNA: TGCAGCGCACAGGGGGCGGGTGAGCAGTTCTTC. This chain connects TRBV29-1 to TRBJ2-1; 9 bases map to TRBD1. The CDR3 sequence is 11 residues long. The junction had 4 bases not matched to a gene; V was cut back by 7 bases and J by 9 bases. The germline V gene encodes CDR1 SQVTM and CDR2 ANQGSEA.

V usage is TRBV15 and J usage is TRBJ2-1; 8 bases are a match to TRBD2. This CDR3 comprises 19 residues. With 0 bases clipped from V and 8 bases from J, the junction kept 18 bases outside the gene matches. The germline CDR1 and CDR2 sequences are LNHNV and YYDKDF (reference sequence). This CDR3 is CATSRDRVGAGGRSDEQFF. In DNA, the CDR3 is TGTGCCACCAGCAGAGATCGCGTAGGGGCGGGGGGAAGGAGCGATGAGCAGTTCTTC.

In nucleotides, the CDR3 is TGTGCCAGCAGCCCGGCCCTATCTGGGGCCAACGTCCTGACTTTC. This translates into CASSPALSGANVLTF. The genes are TRBV28 and TRBJ2-6; D ambiguous. The CDR3 totals 15 residues. V dropped 6 bases and J dropped 1 base, with 10 bases sitting between them. CDR1 is MDHEN and CDR2 is SYDVKM in the germline V gene.

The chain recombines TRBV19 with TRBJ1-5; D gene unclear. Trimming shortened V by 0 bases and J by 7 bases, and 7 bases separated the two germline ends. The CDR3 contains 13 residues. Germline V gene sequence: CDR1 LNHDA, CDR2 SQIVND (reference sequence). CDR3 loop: CASSIDQRQPQHF. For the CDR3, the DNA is TGTGCCAGTAGTATAGACCAGCGGCAGCCCCAGCATTTT.

CDR3 nucleotide sequence: TGTGCCAGCAGCTTATTCGCTCCAGGGGCAAGTCAGCCCCAGCATTTT. This translates into CASSLFAPGASQPQHF. The chain combines TRBV7-2 with TRBJ1-5, with D perhaps TRBD1 (6 bases). CDR1 is SGHTA, CDR2 FQGNSA, per germline. The CDR3 is 16 amino acids. Trimming took 2 bases from V and 6 from J, leaving 17 bases between them.

Here the CDR3 reads CASSPPGPPPGEQFF. CDR3 in DNA: TGTGCCAGCAGTCCCCCGGGGCCCCCCCCGGGTGAGCAGTTCTTC. The chain joins TRBV6-5 to TRBJ2-1, with D perhaps matching TRBD1 or TRBD2 (5 bases each). V dropped 5 bases and J dropped 9 bases, with 20 bases sitting between them. In germline, CDR1 is MNHEY, CDR2 SVGAGI. This CDR3 is built from 15 residues.

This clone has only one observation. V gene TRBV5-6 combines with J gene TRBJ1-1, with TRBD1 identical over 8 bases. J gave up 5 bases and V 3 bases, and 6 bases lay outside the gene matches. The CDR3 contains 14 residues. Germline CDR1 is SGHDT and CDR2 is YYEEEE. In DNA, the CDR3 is TGTGCCAGCAGCTGGGACAGGATGGGGACTGAAGCTTTCTTT. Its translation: CASSWDRMGTEAFF.

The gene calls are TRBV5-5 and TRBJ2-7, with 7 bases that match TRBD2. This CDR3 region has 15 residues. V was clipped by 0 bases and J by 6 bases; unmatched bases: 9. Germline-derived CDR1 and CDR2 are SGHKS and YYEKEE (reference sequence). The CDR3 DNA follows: TGTGCCAGCAGCTTGGAGGGACTACCCTTCCCCGAGCAGTACTTC. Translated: CASSLEGLPFPEQYF.

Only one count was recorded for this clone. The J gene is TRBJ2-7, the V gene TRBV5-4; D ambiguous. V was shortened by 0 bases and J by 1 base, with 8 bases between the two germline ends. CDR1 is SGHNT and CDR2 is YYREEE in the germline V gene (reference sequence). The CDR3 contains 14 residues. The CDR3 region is CASSLAGRSYEQYF. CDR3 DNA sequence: TGTGCCAGCAGCTTGGCGGGCAGGTCCTACGAGCAGTACTTC.

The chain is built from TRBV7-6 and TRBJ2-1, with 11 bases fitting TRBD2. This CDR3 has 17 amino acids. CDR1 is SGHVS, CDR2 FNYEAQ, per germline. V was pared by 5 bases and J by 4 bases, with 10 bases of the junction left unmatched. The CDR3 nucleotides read TGTGCCAGCAGCAAGTTCGTCGGGACTAGCGGATACAATGAGCAGTTCTTC. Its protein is CASSKFVGTSGYNEQFF.

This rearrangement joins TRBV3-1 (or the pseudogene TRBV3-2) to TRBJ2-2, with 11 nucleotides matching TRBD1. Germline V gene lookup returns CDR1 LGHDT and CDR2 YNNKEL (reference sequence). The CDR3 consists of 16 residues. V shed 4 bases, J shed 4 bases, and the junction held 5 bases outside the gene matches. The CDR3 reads CASSPRDRGSTGELFF. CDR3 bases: TGTGCCAGCAGCCCGCGGGACAGGGGGAGCACCGGGGAGCTGTTTTTT.

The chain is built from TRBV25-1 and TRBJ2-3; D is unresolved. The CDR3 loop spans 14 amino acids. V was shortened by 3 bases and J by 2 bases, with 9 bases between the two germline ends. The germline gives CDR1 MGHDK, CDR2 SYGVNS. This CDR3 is CASSDPSSTDTQYF. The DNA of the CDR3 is TGTGCCAGCAGTGACCCTTCTTCCACAGATACGCAGTATTTT.

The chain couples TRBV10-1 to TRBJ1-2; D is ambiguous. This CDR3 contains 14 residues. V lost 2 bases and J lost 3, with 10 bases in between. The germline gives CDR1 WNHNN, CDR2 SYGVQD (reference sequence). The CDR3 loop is CASSEKRQDYGYTF. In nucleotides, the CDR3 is TGCGCCAGCAGTGAGAAAAGGCAAGACTATGGCTACACCTTC.

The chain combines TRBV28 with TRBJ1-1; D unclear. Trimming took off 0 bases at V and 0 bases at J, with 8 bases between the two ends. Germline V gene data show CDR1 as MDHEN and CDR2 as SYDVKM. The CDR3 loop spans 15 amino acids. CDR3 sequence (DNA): TGTGCCAGCAGTTTATGGCAAAATATGAACACTGAAGCTTTCTTT. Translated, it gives CASSLWQNMNTEAFF.

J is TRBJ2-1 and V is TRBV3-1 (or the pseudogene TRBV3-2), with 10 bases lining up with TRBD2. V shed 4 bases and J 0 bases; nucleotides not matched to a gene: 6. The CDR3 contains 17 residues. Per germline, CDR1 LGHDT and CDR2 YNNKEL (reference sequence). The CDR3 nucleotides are TGTGCCAGCAGCCCCCAACTAGCGGGAAGCTCCTACAATGAGCAGTTCTTC. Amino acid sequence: CASSPQLAGSSYNEQFF.